This TCR beta chain came from a study of OX40 agonist ivuxolimab in advanced cancers. Data came from immunoSEQ multiplex PCR; TCRdb stores just in-frame clones and leaves some out. Among 65,000 to 95,000 clones, about 89% were seen once, and the ten largest hold about 9%. The CDR3 spans 15 residues. Germline CDR1 is PRHDT and CDR2 is FYEKMQ (reference sequence). Trimming pared 5 bases from V and 3 bases from J, leaving 17 bases between. Study results and caveats: The CD4+ and CD8+ T cells in the blood had expanded clonally by week 6 at 0.1 to 3.0 mg/kg.

On this clone: Its target is unknown.

The specimen was CD4+ or CD8+ T cells sorted from blood, collected in a trial of the OX40 agonist ivuxolimab. The TCR originated in an adult with an advanced solid tumor such as melanoma, head and neck, liver or kidney cancer. This sequence joins TRBV13 and TRBJ2-7; D possibly corresponds to TRBD2 (7 bases). The CDR3 loop reads CASSHRGGLVYEQYF. The CDR3, as DNA: TGTGCCAGCAGCCATAGGGGGGGACTGGTCTACGAGCAGTACTTC.